These T cell receptor beta chains were read from a single sample in a study of OX40 agonist ivuxolimab in advanced cancers. Sequencing used immunoSEQ multiplex PCR; TCRdb keeps in-frame clones, though not all of them. Of roughly 75,000 clones listed, roughly 88% are singletons. Sequences were derived from CD4+ or CD8+ T cells sorted from blood, sampled in a trial of the OX40 agonist ivuxolimab. These receptors all stem from an adult with an advanced solid tumor such as melanoma, head and neck, liver or kidney cancer. Both conserved end residues are part of each CDR3. The order of the fields is D gene, clone size, J gene, V gene, CDR3 protein, CDR3 DNA. D genes are given only for firm matches. The size entry is marked missing in some rows and otherwise reads once, few, many or a size class.

D gene: NA; clone size: NA; J gene: TRBJ2-7; V gene: TRBV18; CDR3 protein: CASSPLQGKSGEQYF; CDR3 DNA: TGTGCCAGCTCACCTTTACAGGGAAAGAGTGGCGAGCAGTACTTC
D gene: NA; clone size: NA; J gene: TRBJ1-3; V gene: TRBV30; CDR3 protein: CAWSRMGASGNTIYF; CDR3 DNA: TGTGCCTGGAGTCGAATGGGGGCTTCTGGAAACACCATATATTTT
D gene: NA; clone size: few; J gene: TRBJ1-5; V gene: TRBV7-3; CDR3 protein: CASSPTLDQPQHF; CDR3 DNA: TGTGCCAGCAGCCCAACTTTGGATCAGCCCCAGCATTTT
D gene: NA; clone size: NA; J gene: TRBJ1-4; V gene: TRBV7-2; CDR3 protein: CASSFGWRTNEKLFF; CDR3 DNA: TGTGCCAGCAGCTTTGGGTGGCGTACTAATGAAAAACTGTTTTTT
D gene: TRBD2; clone size: NA; J gene: TRBJ2-5; V gene: TRBV19; CDR3 protein: CASSVSGGGQETQYF; CDR3 DNA: TGTGCCAGTAGTGTTAGCGGGGGCGGCCAAGAGACCCAGTACTTC
D gene: NA; clone size: once; J gene: TRBJ1-4; V gene: TRBV30; CDR3 protein: CALDSFNEKLFF; CDR3 DNA: TGTGCCTTAGACAGCTTTAATGAAAAACTGTTTTTT
D gene: NA; clone size: NA; J gene: TRBJ1-5; V gene: TRBV23-1; CDR3 protein: CASHMGGFRQPQHF; CDR3 DNA: TGCGCCAGCCACATGGGGGGGTTTCGTCAGCCCCAGCATTTT
D gene: NA; clone size: NA; J gene: TRBJ2-7; V gene: TRBV4-3; CDR3 protein: CASSQDLFGEQYF; CDR3 DNA: TGCGCCAGCAGCCAAGATCTCTTTGGGGAGCAGTACTTC
D gene: NA; clone size: NA; J gene: TRBJ1-2; V gene: TRBV7-2; CDR3 protein: CASSLLGSFGYTF; CDR3 DNA: TGTGCCAGCAGCTTACTGGGATCCTTTGGCTACACCTTC
D gene: NA; clone size: NA; J gene: TRBJ2-3; V gene: TRBV9; CDR3 protein: CASSVFSGTLLQDTQYF; CDR3 DNA: TGTGCCAGCAGCGTATTTTCCGGGACTCTACTTCAAGATACGCAGTATTTT
D gene: TRBD1; clone size: NA; J gene: TRBJ1-5; V gene: TRBV9; CDR3 protein: CASSQQGAFNQPQHF; CDR3 DNA: TGTGCCAGCAGCCAACAGGGGGCCTTCAATCAGCCCCAGCATTTT
D gene: NA; clone size: NA; J gene: TRBJ1-5; V gene: TRBV10-3; CDR3 protein: CAISEGNQPQHF; CDR3 DNA: TGTGCCATCAGTGAGGGTAATCAGCCCCAGCATTTT
D gene: NA; clone size: NA; J gene: TRBJ1-4; V gene: TRBV19; CDR3 protein: CASSTSRAEKLFF; CDR3 DNA: TGTGCCAGTAGTACCTCCAGGGCTGAAAAACTGTTTTTT
D gene: NA; clone size: NA; J gene: TRBJ1-2; V gene: TRBV5-6; CDR3 protein: CASSFGGLIYGYTF; CDR3 DNA: TGTGCCAGCAGCTTTGGAGGGCTGATCTATGGCTACACCTTC
D gene: NA; clone size: NA; J gene: TRBJ1-2; V gene: TRBV27; CDR3 protein: CASSPQGFGYTF; CDR3 DNA: TGTGCCAGCAGCCCCCAGGGGTTTGGCTACACCTTC
D gene: NA; clone size: NA; J gene: TRBJ1-3; V gene: TRBV9; CDR3 protein: CASSVSPVTGNTIYF; CDR3 DNA: TGTGCCAGCAGCGTAAGTCCAGTGACTGGAAACACCATATATTTT
D gene: TRBD2; clone size: few; J gene: TRBJ2-3; V gene: TRBV11-3; CDR3 protein: CASGTGGNTDTQYF; CDR3 DNA: TGTGCCAGCGGAACGGGGGGGAACACAGATACGCAGTATTTT
D gene: NA; clone size: NA; J gene: TRBJ1-6; V gene: TRBV6-5; CDR3 protein: CASSPSGGGNSPLHF; CDR3 DNA: TGTGCCAGCAGCCCCTCGGGGGGCGGAAATTCACCCCTCCACTTT
D gene: NA; clone size: NA; J gene: TRBJ2-7; V gene: TRBV2; CDR3 protein: CASRGTGHSYEQYF; CDR3 DNA: TGTGCCAGCAGGGGTACAGGGCACTCCTACGAGCAGTACTTC
D gene: NA; clone size: NA; J gene: TRBJ1-2; V gene: TRBV4-2; CDR3 protein: CASSQATGEWGYTF; CDR3 DNA: TGTGCCAGCAGCCAAGCTACGGGGGAGTGGGGCTACACCTTC
D gene: TRBD1; clone size: NA; J gene: TRBJ2-2; V gene: TRBV5-4; CDR3 protein: CASSLAGTGGTGELFF; CDR3 DNA: TGTGCCAGCAGCTTAGCCGGGACAGGGGGCACCGGGGAGCTGTTTTTT
D gene: NA; clone size: NA; J gene: TRBJ1-2; V gene: TRBV11-2; CDR3 protein: CASSLTEAYGYTF; CDR3 DNA: TGTGCCAGCAGCTTAACTGAGGCTTATGGCTACACCTTC
D gene: NA; clone size: NA; J gene: TRBJ2-1; V gene: TRBV7-2; CDR3 protein: CASSRRGRVSSYNEQFF; CDR3 DNA: TGTGCCAGCAGCCGGCGGGGGCGGGTGAGCTCCTACAATGAGCAGTTCTTC
D gene: NA; clone size: NA; J gene: TRBJ1-3; V gene: TRBV11-2; CDR3 protein: CASSESSGNTIYF; CDR3 DNA: TGTGCCAGCAGTGAGAGCTCTGGAAACACCATATATTTT
D gene: NA; clone size: NA; J gene: TRBJ2-4; V gene: TRBV6-1; CDR3 protein: CASRDSRNIQYF; CDR3 DNA: TGTGCCAGCAGGGACAGTCGGAACATTCAGTACTTC
D gene: TRBD1; clone size: NA; J gene: TRBJ2-2; V gene: TRBV5-1; CDR3 protein: CASSLTGQGATGELFF; CDR3 DNA: TGCGCCAGCAGCTTGACGGGACAGGGGGCCACCGGGGAGCTGTTTTTT
D gene: NA; clone size: NA; J gene: TRBJ2-7; V gene: TRBV18; CDR3 protein: CASSPQQGLTYEQYF; CDR3 DNA: TGTGCCAGCTCACCCCAGCAGGGGCTGACCTACGAGCAGTACTTC
D gene: NA; clone size: NA; J gene: TRBJ2-7; V gene: TRBV5-6; CDR3 protein: CASSLAERVRTDEQYF; CDR3 DNA: TGTGCCAGCAGCTTGGCGGAACGGGTTAGGACAGACGAGCAGTACTTC
D gene: NA; clone size: NA; J gene: TRBJ2-3; V gene: TRBV19; CDR3 protein: CASSIGLYTDTQYF; CDR3 DNA: TGTGCCAGTAGTATAGGACTTTACACAGATACGCAGTATTTT
D gene: NA; clone size: NA; J gene: TRBJ1-5; V gene: TRBV7-3; CDR3 protein: CASSGAGNQPQHF; CDR3 DNA: TGTGCCAGCAGCGGGGCTGGCAATCAGCCCCAGCATTTT
D gene: TRBD2; clone size: NA; J gene: TRBJ2-7; V gene: TRBV7-9; CDR3 protein: CASSLDIGPGGHEQYF; CDR3 DNA: TGTGCCAGCAGCTTAGATATAGGGCCGGGGGGGCACGAGCAGTACTTC
D gene: NA; clone size: NA; J gene: TRBJ1-5; V gene: TRBV29-1; CDR3 protein: CSVLGPDGNQPQHF; CDR3 DNA: TGCAGCGTCCTCGGGCCTGATGGCAATCAGCCCCAGCATTTT
D gene: TRBD2; clone size: NA; J gene: TRBJ2-5; V gene: TRBV11-1; CDR3 protein: CASSLGLAGGLETQYF; CDR3 DNA: TGTGCCAGCAGCTTAGGGCTAGCGGGGGGTCTAGAGACCCAGTACTTC
D gene: NA; clone size: once; J gene: TRBJ1-5; V gene: TRBV10-3; CDR3 protein: CAISAQGGNQPQHF; CDR3 DNA: TGTGCCATCAGTGCACAGGGTGGCAATCAGCCCCAGCATTTT
D gene: TRBD1; clone size: NA; J gene: TRBJ1-2; V gene: TRBV7-9; CDR3 protein: CASSSGTGRTDGYTF; CDR3 DNA: TGTGCCAGCAGTTCCGGGACAGGCCGCACTGATGGCTACACCTTC
D gene: NA; clone size: once; J gene: TRBJ2-1; V gene: TRBV11-2; CDR3 protein: CASSPGQPNEQFF; CDR3 DNA: TGTGCCAGCAGCCCAGGACAGCCGAATGAGCAGTTCTTC
D gene: NA; clone size: NA; J gene: TRBJ2-7; V gene: TRBV10-2; CDR3 protein: CASKRGGYEQYF; CDR3 DNA: TGCGCCAGCAAGAGGGGAGGCTACGAGCAGTACTTC
D gene: TRBD1; clone size: few; J gene: TRBJ1-2; V gene: TRBV7-2; CDR3 protein: CASSRRQGPDGYTF; CDR3 DNA: TGTGCCAGCAGCCGGCGACAGGGGCCTGATGGCTACACCTTC
D gene: NA; clone size: once; J gene: TRBJ1-2; V gene: TRBV5-1; CDR3 protein: CASSLDRVGYTF; CDR3 DNA: TGCGCCAGCAGCTTGGACAGGGTTGGCTACACCTTC
D gene: TRBD2; clone size: NA; J gene: TRBJ2-7; V gene: TRBV19; CDR3 protein: CASSTISGSYEQYF; CDR3 DNA: TGTGCCAGTAGTACAATTAGCGGGAGCTACGAGCAGTACTTC
D gene: TRBD2; clone size: once; J gene: TRBJ2-3; V gene: TRBV7-9; CDR3 protein: CASSFVLAARTDTQYF; CDR3 DNA: TGTGCCAGCAGCTTTGTACTAGCGGCCCGCACAGATACGCAGTATTTT
D gene: NA; clone size: NA; J gene: TRBJ2-1; V gene: TRBV27; CDR3 protein: CASSTRQVKNEQFF; CDR3 DNA: TGTGCCAGCAGTACCCGACAGGTTAAGAATGAGCAGTTCTTC
D gene: NA; clone size: NA; J gene: TRBJ1-2; V gene: TRBV6-6; CDR3 protein: CASRSGANYGYTF; CDR3 DNA: TGTGCCAGCAGATCGGGTGCAAACTATGGCTACACCTTC
D gene: TRBD2; clone size: NA; J gene: TRBJ2-3; V gene: TRBV6-1; CDR3 protein: CASSEAGEKYF; CDR3 DNA: TGTGCCAGCAGTGAGGCGGGGGAAAAGTATTTT
D gene: NA; clone size: NA; J gene: TRBJ2-1; V gene: TRBV10-3; CDR3 protein: CAISESRGGEQFF; CDR3 DNA: TGTGCCATCAGTGAGTCGAGAGGGGGTGAGCAGTTCTTC
D gene: NA; clone size: NA; J gene: TRBJ1-5; V gene: TRBV28; CDR3 protein: CASSFIGEPQHF; CDR3 DNA: TGTGCCAGCAGTTTTATCGGGGAGCCCCAGCATTTT
D gene: NA; clone size: NA; J gene: TRBJ1-2; V gene: TRBV6-5; CDR3 protein: CASSSGRANYGYTF; CDR3 DNA: TGTGCCAGCAGTTCGGGACGAGCAAACTATGGCTACACCTTC
D gene: NA; clone size: NA; J gene: TRBJ1-1; V gene: TRBV5-1; CDR3 protein: CASSLVGQGRALEAFF; CDR3 DNA: TGCGCCAGCAGCTTGGTGGGGCAGGGCCGAGCCCTTGAAGCTTTCTTT
D gene: TRBD1; clone size: NA; J gene: TRBJ2-2; V gene: TRBV2; CDR3 protein: CASSRDRLNTGELFF; CDR3 DNA: TGTGCCAGCAGTAGGGACAGGCTAAACACCGGGGAGCTGTTTTTT
D gene: NA; clone size: NA; J gene: TRBJ1-2; V gene: TRBV27; CDR3 protein: CASSSASLHESNYGYTF; CDR3 DNA: TGTGCCAGCAGTTCCGCAAGTTTACACGAGTCTAACTATGGCTACACCTTC
D gene: TRBD1; clone size: NA; J gene: TRBJ1-1; V gene: TRBV7-3; CDR3 protein: CASSLQGAGTEAFF; CDR3 DNA: TGTGCCAGCAGCTTACAGGGGGCAGGGACTGAAGCTTTCTTT
D gene: TRBD1; clone size: NA; J gene: TRBJ2-2; V gene: TRBV2; CDR3 protein: CASSDPGQGNTGELFF; CDR3 DNA: TGTGCCAGCAGTGATCCGGGACAGGGGAACACCGGGGAGCTGTTTTTT
D gene: TRBD1; clone size: NA; J gene: TRBJ1-6; V gene: TRBV28; CDR3 protein: CASRTGNPPLHF; CDR3 DNA: TGTGCCAGCAGGACAGGGAATCCACCCCTCCACTTT
D gene: NA; clone size: NA; J gene: TRBJ1-5; V gene: TRBV6-1; CDR3 protein: CASRTGAGAQPQHF; CDR3 DNA: TGTGCCAGCAGGACCGGGGCAGGGGCTCAGCCCCAGCATTTT